These T cell receptor beta chains were read from a single sample in a study of PD-L1 blockade in urothelial cancer. This table comes from immunoSEQ multiplex PCR, and its TCRdb copy is limited to in-frame clones, with some not included. The sample lists roughly 51,000 clones; about 85% were seen once. This specimen was PBMCs, taken around atezolizumab (anti-PD-L1) treatment. These receptors were taken from a man aged 50 or older with urothelial cancer. Both conserved end residues are part of each CDR3. The D gene is left open where the match is weak. Clone size is not always given. Where it is, it says once, few, many or a class for expanded clones.

TGTGCCAGCATCGAAGGGGGATCCTCCTATAATTCACCCCTCCACTTT	CASIEGGSSYNSPLHF	-	TRBJ1-6	TRBV25-1	-
TGTGCCTGGAGGGTATTACAGGGAGTCGGCGGGGAGCTGTTTTTT	CAWRVLQGVGGELFF	-	TRBJ2-2	TRBV30	-
TGTGCCAGTAGTATTAACAGGGACACTGGGAACTATGGCTACACCTTC	CASSINRDTGNYGYTF	-	TRBJ1-2	TRBV19	-
TGTGCCAGCAGCCCACAGTACTTC	CASSPQYF	-	TRBJ2-7	TRBV9	-
TGCGCCAGCAGCTCCCGGGACAGGGTGTATGGCGAGACCCAGTACTTC	CASSSRDRVYGETQYF	TRBD1	TRBJ2-5	TRBV4-1	-
TGCGCCAGCAGCTCTCAGGGCGACGAGCAGTACTTC	CASSSQGDEQYF	-	TRBJ2-7	TRBV5-1	-
TGTGCCAGCAGCTTGGGCCCGGGAGACGGAGAGACCCAGTACTTC	CASSLGPGDGETQYF	-	TRBJ2-5	TRBV5-8	-
TGCGCCAGCAGCCGGGACTCTTCCGTTCTTGACGATGAGCAGTTCTTC	CASSRDSSVLDDEQFF	-	TRBJ2-1	TRBV4-1	-
TGTGCCAGCAGCTTCGACGAGGGACATAACTATGGCTACACCTTC	CASSFDEGHNYGYTF	-	TRBJ1-2	TRBV11-2	-
TGTGCCAGCAGCCCTAGGCCCCCAGGGGGAGGCTACGAGCAGTACTTC	CASSPRPPGGGYEQYF	-	TRBJ2-7	TRBV11-2	-
TGTGCCAGCAGCTTAGCCCCAAACACTGAAGCTTTCTTT	CASSLAPNTEAFF	-	TRBJ1-1	TRBV11-3	-
TGTGCCACCGGGACAGGGGGGAAGGGGGAAAAACTGTTTTTT	CATGTGGKGEKLFF	TRBD1	TRBJ1-4	TRBV15	few
TGTGCCAGCAGTCCGCCCTCAGTGGGAGGGCCTTACGAGCAGTACTTC	CASSPPSVGGPYEQYF	TRBD2	TRBJ2-7	TRBV27	-
TGTGCCAGCAGTTACAACGACAGGGGCCGCGCTTTCTTT	CASSYNDRGRAFF	TRBD1	TRBJ1-1	TRBV6-5	-